This T cell receptor (beta chain) was sequenced for a study of T-cell memory formation after mild COVID-19. This CDR3 is built from 16 residues. Trimming cost V 0 bases and J 7 bases; bases outside gene matches: 5. The germline gives CDR1 SQVTM, CDR2 ANQGSEA. Each CDR3 protein gets one entry after TCRdb re-called the 5' RACE reads with MiXCR. The data hold approximately 430,000 distinct CDR3 sequences, with around a quarter observed a single time. Sequences were obtained from PBMCs or a T cell subset sorted from them (not recorded which). The sequence was collected from an adult woman who had mild COVID-19 (a few samples of this study predate the infection). Cell type and time point are not known. The genes are TRBV29-1 and TRBJ2-4; 14 bases are a match to TRBD2. Here the CDR3 reads CSVEERTSGRRNIQYF. CDR3 bases: TGCAGCGTTGAAGAGCGGACTAGCGGGAGGCGGAACATTCAGTACTTC.